The 15 T cell receptor beta chains below were found in one sample sequenced in a study of T-cell reconstitution after alpha-beta-depleted transplantation in children. A library of TCRbeta sequences, prepared with unique molecular identifiers, was generated. TCRdb re-called the PCR reads through MiXCR, storing one row per CDR3 protein. The sample contains around 300,000 distinct CDR3 sequences, around 7.3% of which appear only once. Whole-study results and caveats: Newly generated T cells supplied most T-cell counts and diversity one year post-transplant.

For these TCRs, the target antigens are not known. The sequencing here drew on peripheral blood, taken 360 days after TCRalphabeta/CD19-depleted stem cell transplant. These receptors were taken from a female patient aged 2-15 years who had a stem cell transplant for Fanconi anemia, so the T cells may come from the graft donor.

This clonotype has ten or more counts. CDR3 sequence: CASSLGQGIHNGETQYF. DNA for the CDR3: TGTGCCAGCAGCTTGGGGCAGGGGATTCATAACGGGGAGACCCAGTACTTC. This rearrangement joins TRBV7-2 to TRBJ2-5; maybe TRBD1 (6 bases). Per the germline V gene, CDR1 is SGHTA and CDR2 is FQGNSA. Trimming pared 3 bases from V and 5 bases from J, leaving 22 bases between. The CDR3 consists of 17 residues.

This clonotype was observed at least ten times. The chain couples TRBV20-1 to TRBJ2-7, with 7 bases fitting TRBD1. The germline V gene has CDR1 DFQATT and CDR2 SNEGSKA (reference sequence). The CDR3 spans 15 residues. With V trimmed by 4 bases and J by 0 bases, 9 bases remained unmatched. CDR3 sequence (DNA): TGCAGTGCTAAAGCCGGGACAGTGAGCTCCTACGAGCAGTACGTC. As protein: CSAKAGTVSSYEQYV.

This clonotype was recorded many times. The J gene is TRBJ2-7, the V gene TRBV10-2; 9 nucleotides line up with TRBD2. This CDR3 is built from 16 residues. Germline values: CDR1 WSHSY, CDR2 SAAADI. The V and J ends lost 3 bases and 1 base, in that order; junction bases with no gene match: 7. CDR3 DNA: TGCGCCAGCAGTGAAGGAGCGGGGGGTTTTTCCTACGAGCAGTACGTC. Its translation is CASSEGAGGFSYEQYV.

The J gene is TRBJ1-2, the V gene TRBV24-1; D unresolved. Germline CDR1 reads KGHDR; CDR2 reads SFDVKD. The CDR3 sequence is 13 residues long. V was trimmed by 3 bases and J by 4 bases, leaving 8 bases between them. The CDR3 here is CATSDGAGYGYTF. Written as DNA, the CDR3 is TGTGCCACCAGTGATGGCGCAGGCTATGGCTACACCTTC.

This clonotype was counted at least ten times. The genes are TRBV11-1 and TRBJ1-1; D not resolved. With 0 bases removed from V and 1 base from J, the gap between germline ends came to 9 bases. Germline loops: CDR1 SGHAT, CDR2 FQDESV (reference sequence). This CDR3 has 15 residues. As DNA, the CDR3 is TGTGCCAGCAGCTTAGCCGCGGTCAGGAACACTGAAGCTTTCTTT. Its protein product is CASSLAAVRNTEAFF.

This sequence joins TRBV6-1 and TRBJ1-1, with a weak D call TRBD1 (6 bases). Germline assignment: CDR1 MNHNS and CDR2 SASEGT. Trimming stripped 6 bases from V and 11 bases from J, with 22 bases between. The CDR3 consists of 14 residues. The CDR3 DNA reads TGTGCCAGCAGCCGAACCCCTGAAGGGGGGGACGCTTTCTTT. It specifies CASSRTPEGGDAFF.

This clonotype was seen repeatedly, ten times or more. The chain carries TRBV5-1 and TRBJ2-7, with 13 bases aligning to TRBD2. Germline V gene sequence: CDR1 SGHRS, CDR2 YFSETQ. The CDR3 is 17 amino acids. The V segment lost 4 bases and the J segment 0 bases; nucleotides outside the gene matches: 7. This CDR3 is CASSLTSGRASSYEQYF. CDR3 DNA sequence: TGCGCCAGCAGCCTTACTAGCGGGAGGGCCAGCTCCTACGAGCAGTACTTC.

This clonotype was counted ten times or more. The chain is built from TRBV4-3 and TRBJ1-1, with 7 bases matching TRBD1. The length of the CDR3 is 13 residues. The trim removed 5 bases at V and 7 bases at J, leaving 7 bases unmatched. Germline CDR1 LGHNA, CDR2 YSLEER. In DNA, the CDR3 is TGCGCCAGCAGCATCCGGACAGGTATTGAAGCTTTCTTT. Its protein is CASSIRTGIEAFF.

There are many counts of this clonotype. The chain is built from TRBV9 and TRBJ2-1; 7 nucleotides agree with TRBD1. Looked up from germline, CDR1 is SGDLS and CDR2 is YYNGEE. V lost 4 bases, J lost 9 bases, and 19 bases stayed unmatched. The CDR3 length is 17 residues. CDR3 protein: CASSPRDRVGFTREQFF. The CDR3 DNA follows: TGTGCCAGCAGCCCGAGAGACAGGGTCGGATTTACACGTGAGCAGTTCTTC.

The table lists this clonotype with many counts. The gene calls are TRBV10-3 and TRBJ2-7; 12 bases line up with TRBD2. The V segment lost 4 bases and the J segment 2 bases; nucleotides outside the gene matches: 12. The V gene's germline CDR1 is ENHRY and CDR2 SYGVKD. The CDR3 spans 18 residues. CDR3 protein: CAISGRLAGELLAYEQYF. Here the CDR3 DNA reads TGTGCCATCAGTGGAAGACTAGCGGGAGAGTTACTGGCCTACGAGCAGTACTTC.

This clonotype was seen repeatedly, ten times or more. This chain connects TRBV5-5 to TRBJ1-1, with a tentative D call TRBD1 (6 bases). The CDR3 contains 13 residues. Deletions cut 0 bases from V and 7 bases from J, with 10 bases between. Germline V gene lookup returns CDR1 SGHKS and CDR2 YYEKEE (reference sequence). The CDR3 protein is CASSLEGGLEAFF. The CDR3 DNA reads as TGTGCCAGCAGCTTGGAGGGGGGCCTTGAAGCTTTCTTT.

J is TRBJ1-6 and V is TRBV3-1; 8 bases align to TRBD1. CDR1 and CDR2 (germline): LGHDT, YNNKEL (reference sequence). Trimming took 1 base from V and 9 from J; bases not matched to a gene: 5. The CDR3 loop spans 15 amino acids. The CDR3 protein is CASSQGTGNSSPLHF. CDR3 in DNA: TGTGCCAGCAGCCAAGGGACAGGGAATAGTTCACCCCTCCACTTT.

This clonotype appeared once. DNA of the CDR3: TGTGCCAGCTCACCGGGGGCCTCCAATGAGCAGTTCTTC. Translating gives CASSPGASNEQFF. V and J are TRBV18 and TRBJ2-1, with D possibly TRBD1 on 6 matching bases. This CDR3 comprises 13 residues. CDR1 and CDR2 (germline): KGHSH, LQKENI. The V end lost 3 bases, the J end lost 6 bases, and 9 bases lay between the germline ends. The full variable domain, in which reference TRBV18 and TRBJ2-1 provide the parts outside the CDR3, is NAGVMQNPRHLVRRRGQEARLRCSPMKGHSHVYWYRQLPEEGLKFMVYLQKENIIDESGMPKERFSAEFPKEGPSILRIQQVVRGDSAAYFCASSPGASNEQFFGPGTRLTVL.

This clonotype has a count of ten or more. The genes are TRBV27 and TRBJ1-4; the D is unclear. CDR3 size: 22 residues. Germline CDR1 is MNHEY and CDR2 is SMNVEV (reference sequence). Deletions cut 3 bases from V and 5 bases from J, with 34 bases between. In DNA, the CDR3 is TGTGCCAGCAGTTTTCGCACAGAGGCGGATAGAGGGTGGACGAGGGTCAATGAAAAACTGTTTTTT. Its translation: CASSFRTEADRGWTRVNEKLFF.

This chain uses TRBV20-1 with TRBJ1-2; the match to TRBD1 covers 10 bases. After removal of 5 bases from V and 8 bases from J, the junction contained 5 bases not matched to a gene. Germline-derived CDR1 and CDR2 are DFQATT and SNEGSKA (reference sequence). The CDR3 spans 12 residues. Here the CDR3 DNA reads TGCAGTGCTTACGGACAGGGGGGCGGCTACACCTTC. This translates into CSAYGQGGGYTF.